This T cell receptor beta chain was found in a study of technical replicates of blood from a few donors. The protocol was immunoSEQ multiplex PCR, while the TCRdb copy is restricted to in-frame clones and leaves out a portion. The sample carries roughly 70,000 clones, roughly 94% recorded once. The V segment lost 6 bases and the J segment 5 bases; nucleotides outside the gene matches: 11. This CDR3 spans 16 amino acids. Looked up from germline, CDR1 is MRHNA and CDR2 is SNTAGT. Sequences were obtained from T cells isolated from PBMCs. J is TRBJ1-1 and V is TRBV6-4; 11 bases align to TRBD1. The receptor comes from a human donor in good health. The CDR3 is CASSRTGGFRGTEAFF. The CDR3 coding sequence is TGTGCCAGCAGCCGGACAGGGGGCTTTCGTGGGACTGAAGCTTTCTTT.